Listed here are 25 T cell receptor beta chains from one sample, sequenced in a study of metastatic and nonmetastatic thyroid tumors. TCRdb re-analyzed the PCR reads using MiXCR. The table lists fewer than 30,000 clones, 15% to 20% of them singletons, with approximately 4.8% in the top ten. Among the patients, none had received any treatment before thyroid surgery. The sample comprised blood. These receptors originate from a female donor with papillary thyroid cancer or a benign thyroid nodule (not recorded which). Some clones in this sample may be carry-over from other donors' samples.

This clone was detected a few times. V gene TRBV27 combines with J gene TRBJ2-7, with D maybe TRBD1 (8 bases). The germline V and J ends were trimmed by 7 bases and 7 bases, with 20 bases remaining between them. The CDR3 covers 14 residues. CDR1 and CDR2 from the germline V gene are MNHEY and SMNVEV (reference sequence). DNA for the CDR3: TGTGCCAGCACCTCCGGACAGGGAGCGGGGGAGCAGTACTTC. It translates to CASTSGQGAGEQYF.

This clone has at least ten counts. V is TRBV29-1 and J is TRBJ1-3; D not certain. Trimming pared 5 bases from V and 4 bases from J, leaving 15 bases between. The CDR3 is 14 amino acids. Germline values: CDR1 SQVTM, CDR2 ANQGSEA. The DNA of the CDR3 is TGCAGCGTTAGCGACGAGGTCGCCGGAAACACCATATATTTT. This gives the protein CSVSDEVAGNTIYF.

This chain connects TRBV18 to TRBJ1-3, with D hard to call. Germline V gene lookup returns CDR1 KGHSH and CDR2 LQKENI. Trimming removed 6 bases at V and 2 bases at J, with 14 bases between. This CDR3 is built from 15 residues. The DNA of the CDR3 is TGTGCCAGCTCTCCCTCGACTGGTCCTGGAAACACCATATATTTT. This gives the protein CASSPSTGPGNTIYF. Based on the CDR3 plus reference TRBV18 and TRBJ1-3, the full variable domain is NAGVMQNPRHLVRRRGQEARLRCSPMKGHSHVYWYRQLPEEGLKFMVYLQKENIIDESGMPKERFSAEFPKEGPSILRIQQVVRGDSAAYFCASSPSTGPGNTIYFGEGSWLTVV.

This clone has more than one count but fewer than ten. V usage is TRBV28 and J usage is TRBJ1-2; the D is unclear. This CDR3 spans 12 amino acids. V shed 2 bases and J shed 7 bases, with 8 bases lying between them. CDR1 MDHEN and CDR2 SYDVKM come from the germline V gene. CDR3 sequence: CASSLEGFGYTF. In DNA, the CDR3 is TGTGCCAGCAGTTTAGAGGGTTTTGGCTACACCTTC.

This clone counts as medium-sized. The genes are TRBV25-1 and TRBJ2-7; D unresolved. With 1 base removed from V and 4 bases from J, the gap between germline ends came to 14 bases. Germline loops: CDR1 MGHDK, CDR2 SYGVNS. The CDR3 runs to 15 residues. The CDR3 bases are TGTGCCAGCAGTGAATCAGTCCAGCAGAAATACGAGCAGTACTTC. This translates into CASSESVQQKYEQYF.

Remarks on this clone: The junction does not match germline at one end; this may be a read error. CDR3 coding DNA: TGTGCCAGCAGAGAGACAGGACTCTACACTGAAGCTTTATTT. Translating gives CASRETGLYTEALF. The gene calls are TRBV12-3 or TRBV12-4 and TRBJ1-1; TRBD1 is a possible D gene (6 bases). This CDR3 contains 14 residues.

This clone occurred many times. The sample carries other DNA sequences with the same CDR3. V usage is TRBV6-1 and J usage is TRBJ2-3; D might be TRBD2 (5 bases). The CDR3 loop spans 15 amino acids. V shed 6 bases and J shed 2 bases, with 15 bases lying between them. CDR1 is MNHNS, CDR2 SASEGT, per germline. The CDR3 region has the DNA TGTGCCAGCAGCATCGACGGGGTACCCACAGATACGCAGTATTTT. Encoded protein: CASSIDGVPTDTQYF.

This clone came up a few times. The junction does not match germline at one end; this may be a read error. This chain uses TRBV15 with TRBJ2-6; perhaps TRBD1 as D (5 bases). CDR3 length equals 16 residues. Germline loops: CDR1 LNHNV, CDR2 YYDKDF (reference sequence). The CDR3 DNA follows: TGTGCCACCAGCAGTGGAGCAGGCTCTGGGGCCAACGTCATGACTTTC. This gives the protein CATSSGAGSGANVMTF.

In this sample, this clone turned up many times. This chain uses TRBV5-1 with TRBJ2-3, with 7 bases fitting TRBD1. Trimming cost V 3 bases and J 2 bases; bases outside gene matches: 9. This CDR3 has 16 amino acids. Germline CDR1 is SGHRS and CDR2 is YFSETQ. CDR3 sequence reads: CASSSRGSTPTDTQYF. The CDR3, as DNA: TGCGCCAGCAGCTCCAGGGGGTCCACGCCCACAGATACGCAGTATTTT.

This clone is large (0.1 to 1%). The CDR3 sequence: CASSLSIDRADTGELFF. The CDR3 DNA sequence: TGTGCCAGCAGTTTAAGTATAGACAGGGCGGATACCGGGGAGCTGTTTTTT. The V and J genes are TRBV27 and TRBJ2-2; 7 positions match TRBD1. The germline gives CDR1 MNHEY, CDR2 SMNVEV (reference sequence). The CDR3 has 17 residues. The V gene end was trimmed by 2 bases and the J gene end by 5 bases; junction bases not matched to a gene: 11.

This clone was counted a few times. The V call is TRBV19, the J call TRBJ1-3; D gene unclear. CDR1 LNHDA and CDR2 SQIVND come from the germline V gene (reference sequence). Trimming took 5 bases from V and 1 from J, leaving 9 bases between them. The CDR3 runs to 14 residues. CDR3 bases: TGTGCCAGTAGTGAGAACATATCTGGAAACACCATATATTTT. Translating gives CASSENISGNTIYF.

This chain connects TRBV10-3 to TRBJ1-2; no clear D. Per the germline V gene, CDR1 is ENHRY and CDR2 is SYGVKD. Trimming took off 2 bases at V and 10 bases at J, with 11 bases between the two ends. CDR3 length: 12 amino acids. This CDR3 reads CAISETNYFYTF. CDR3 nucleotides: TGTGCCATCAGTGAGACGAACTATTTCTACACCTTC.

About this clone itself: This may come from a read error, since a much larger clone is one base off. V usage is TRBV20-1 and J usage is TRBJ1-1; D is unclear. Germline V lookup: CDR1 DFQATT, CDR2 SNEGSKA (reference sequence). The CDR3 totals 15 residues. The V end was cut by 7 bases, the J end by 6 bases, with 24 bases between. The CDR3 nucleotides read TGCAGTGTAAACTCCCCGCGGAGACCCAATCCTGAAGCTTTCTTT. It specifies CSVNSPRRPNPEAFF.

This clone was counted ten times or more. This rearrangement joins TRBV11-2 to TRBJ1-4; no clear D. Deletions cut 2 bases from V and 2 bases from J, with 12 bases between. The length of the CDR3 is 16 residues. Germline assignment: CDR1 SGHAT and CDR2 FQNNGV. The CDR3 nucleotides are TGTGCCAGCAGCTTACTTACCGGACGCACTAATGAAAAACTGTTTTTT. It yields the protein CASSLLTGRTNEKLFF. Based on the CDR3 plus reference TRBV11-2 and TRBJ1-4, the full variable domain is EAGVAQSPRYKIIEKRQSVAFWCNPISGHATLYWYQQILGQGPKLLIQFQNNGVVDDSQLPKDRFSAERLKGVDSTLKIQPAKLEDSAVYLCASSLLTGRTNEKLFFGSGTQLSVL.

Notes on this clone: It may be a read error: a sequence one base away is much more abundant. This chain connects TRBV6-9 to TRBJ1-1; no clear D gene. Germline V lookup: CDR1 MNHGY, CDR2 SVAAGI. The CDR3 has 12 residues. The CDR3 DNA follows: TGTGTCAGCAGTTTTTCGCGGCAGGAAGCTCTCTTT. It translates to CVSSFSRQEALF.

Points on this clone: Other DNA sequences in the sample encode the same CDR3. This sequence joins TRBV20-1 and TRBJ1-1; no clear D gene. The CDR3 totals 13 residues. The germline CDR1 and CDR2 sequences are DFQATT and SNEGSKA (reference sequence). V lost 6 bases, J lost 6 bases, and 17 bases lay in between. CDR3: CSASGLEGPEAFF. Here the CDR3 DNA reads TGCAGTGCGTCCGGGCTCGAGGGCCCTGAAGCTTTCTTT.

This clone has ten or more counts. At one boundary the junction diverges from the germline segment, which might be a read error. The V call is TRBV7-9, the J call TRBJ1-5; no clear D. CDR3 size: 12 residues. Germline V gene data show CDR1 as SEHNR and CDR2 as FQNEAQ (reference sequence). CDR3 region: CATSDSNQPQHF. CDR3 DNA: TGTGCCACCAGCGATAGCAATCAGCCCCAGCATTTT.

In this sample, this clone turned up a few times. This chain uses TRBV10-3 with TRBJ2-5, with D possibly being TRBD2 (5 bases). The CDR3 length is 13 residues. Trimming stripped 8 bases from V and 5 bases from J, with 15 bases between. Germline CDR1 ENHRY, CDR2 SYGVKD. Here the CDR3 reads CAIRASGGETQYF. The CDR3 DNA follows: TGTGCCATCCGGGCATCCGGCGGGGAGACCCAGTACTTC.

There are many counts of this clone. The chain has TRBV30 and TRBJ1-2; D not certain. CDR3 length: 12 residues. Trimming stripped 0 bases from V and 4 bases from J, with 6 bases between. Per germline, CDR1 GTSNPN and CDR2 SVGIG (reference sequence). The CDR3 sequence: CAWSVRGYGYTF. DNA of the CDR3: TGTGCCTGGAGTGTACGTGGCTATGGCTACACCTTC.

This clone was found many times. A junction boundary mismatches the germline segment, possibly from a read error. The chain couples TRBV19 to TRBJ1-4; no clear D gene. Germline V gene lookup returns CDR1 LNHDA and CDR2 SQIVND (reference sequence). The CDR3 is 16 residues long. For the CDR3, the DNA is TGTGCCAGTAGTTTAGACACCCGTGCAACTAATGAAAAACTGTTTTTT. Protein product: CASSLDTRATNEKLFF.

This clone was detected only a few times. This chain connects TRBV7-2 to TRBJ2-7; TRBD1 matches at 9 bases. Trimming took 5 bases from V and 5 from J; bases not matched to a gene: 7. This CDR3 is built from 14 residues. Germline assignment: CDR1 SGHTA and CDR2 FQGNSA. The CDR3 region is CASSNRGQGDEQYF. The CDR3 nucleotides read TGTGCCAGCAGCAACCGGGGACAGGGAGACGAGCAGTACTTC.

With regard to this clone: The junction shows a germline mismatch at one end, possibly a read error. The V call is TRBV4-2, the J call TRBJ2-7; 8 bases line up with TRBD1. Germline loops: CDR1 LGHNA, CDR2 YNFKEQ. The CDR3 covers 16 residues. CDR3 sequence reads: CASSQAGTGESYEQYF. In DNA form, the CDR3 reads TGTGCCAGCAGCCAAGCCGGGACAGGTGAATCCTATGAGCAGTACTTC.

On this clone itself: Relative to the germline gene, one junction end is altered; a read error may explain this. This rearrangement joins TRBV15 to TRBJ1-1; D possibly corresponds to TRBD1 (6 bases). The CDR3 runs 15 residues. Germline CDR1 LNHNV, CDR2 YYDKDF (reference sequence). The CDR3 sequence is CTTSSPDSMNTEAFF. In DNA form, the CDR3 reads TGTACCACCAGCTCCCCGGACAGTATGAACACTGAAGCTTTCTTT.

The chain employs TRBV6-1 and TRBJ1-5, with D possibly TRBD1 on 6 matching bases. V lost 11 bases to trimming and J lost 6 bases, with 23 bases between them. The germline V gene encodes CDR1 MNHNS and CDR2 SASEGT. The CDR3 covers 15 residues. The CDR3 coding sequence is TGTGCCCGGATCCCTACAGGGAAGGCGTCTCAGCCCCAGCATTTT. Translation: CARIPTGKASQPQHF.

In its sample, this clone was seen a few times. This chain connects TRBV2 to TRBJ2-4; 10 bases are a match to TRBD2. The germline V gene has CDR1 SNHLY and CDR2 FYNNEI. The CDR3 contains 17 residues. The trim removed 5 bases at V and 2 bases at J, leaving 9 bases unmatched. CDR3: CASSFYTSGATKNIQYF. DNA for the CDR3: TGTGCCAGCAGTTTCTACACTAGCGGGGCAACCAAAAACATTCAGTACTTC.